This record concerns one T cell receptor beta chain sequence. The antigen is undetermined. The source of the sample is a study of identical twins. General study points: Whereas memory repertoires showed no such difference, abundant cord blood beta clonotypes carried fewer insertions.

Trimming cost V 5 bases and J 2 bases; bases outside gene matches: 4. The CDR3 is 15 residues long. The germline gives CDR1 SGHRS, CDR2 YFSETQ. MiXCR, run by TCRdb on the 5' RACE reads, gives a single entry per CDR3 protein. There are some 790,000 distinct CDR3 sequences in the sample; 15% to 20% occur only once, and around 14% lies in the top ten. In every case, the donor was a healthy Caucasian. The same data also went into a second study, on T cells expressing NK-cell markers. As that study records: Underlying the TCR beta repertoires were sorted CD3+CD56+NKG2C+, CD3+CD56+NKG2C- and CD3+CD56-NKG2C+ T cells.

The specimen was PBMCs. The rearrangement joins TRBV5-1 to TRBJ2-7; 13 nucleotides align to TRBD2. The clonotype originates from a young woman in good health. The CDR3 bases are TGCGCCAGCAGGCGGGGGACTAGCGGGACCTACGAGCAGTACTTC. It is translated as CASRRGTSGTYEQYF.